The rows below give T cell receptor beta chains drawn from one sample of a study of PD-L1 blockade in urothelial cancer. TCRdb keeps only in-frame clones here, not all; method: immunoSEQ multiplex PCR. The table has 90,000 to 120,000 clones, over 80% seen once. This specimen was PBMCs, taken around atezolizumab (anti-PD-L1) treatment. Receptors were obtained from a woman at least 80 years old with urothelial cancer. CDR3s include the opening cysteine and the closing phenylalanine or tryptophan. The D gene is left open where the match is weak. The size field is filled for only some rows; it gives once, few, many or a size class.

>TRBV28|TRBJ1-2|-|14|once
CASSLWAGDHGYTF
TGTGCCAGCAGTTTATGGGCAGGGGATCATGGCTACACCTTC
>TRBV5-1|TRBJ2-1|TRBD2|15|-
CASSLLTSGSNEQFF
TGCGCCAGCAGCTTGTTAACTAGCGGGAGTAATGAGCAGTTCTTC
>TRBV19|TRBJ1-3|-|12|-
CASRSEGNTIYF
TGTGCCAGTAGATCTGAGGGAAACACCATATATTTT
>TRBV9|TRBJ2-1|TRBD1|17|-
CASSAHDRDTYYNEQFF
TGTGCCAGCAGCGCTCACGACAGGGATACTTACTACAATGAGCAGTTCTTC
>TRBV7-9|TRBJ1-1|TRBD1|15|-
CASRGQGATWTEAFF
TGTGCCAGCAGGGGACAGGGGGCAACTTGGACTGAAGCTTTCTTT
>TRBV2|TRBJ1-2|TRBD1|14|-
CASESTGPNYGYTF
TGTGCCAGCGAATCGACAGGGCCTAACTATGGCTACACCTTC
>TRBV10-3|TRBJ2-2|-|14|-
CAISVGPGTGELFF
TGTGCCATCAGTGTGGGCCCCGGCACCGGGGAGCTGTTTTTT
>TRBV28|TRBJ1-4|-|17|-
CASSPNRWGETNEKLFF
TGTGCCAGCAGTCCGAACCGATGGGGCGAAACTAATGAAAAACTGTTTTTT
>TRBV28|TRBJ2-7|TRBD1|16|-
CASSSTTGHFFYEQYF
TGTGCCAGCAGTTCAACGACAGGGCATTTCTTTTACGAGCAGTACTTC
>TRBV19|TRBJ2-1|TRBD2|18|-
CASSPSSGTSGRINEQFF
TGTGCCAGTAGTCCCTCTTCCGGGACTAGCGGGAGGATAAATGAGCAGTTCTTC
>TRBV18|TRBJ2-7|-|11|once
CASAGDYEQYF
TGTGCCAGCGCCGGGGATTACGAGCAGTACTTC
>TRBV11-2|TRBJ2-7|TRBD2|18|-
CASRSTSGRAGSSYEQYF
TGTGCCAGCAGATCTACTAGCGGGAGGGCCGGAAGCTCCTACGAGCAGTACTTC
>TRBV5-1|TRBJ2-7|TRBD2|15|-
CASSFFGRTTAEQYF
TGCGCCAGCAGCTTCTTCGGGAGGACTACTGCCGAGCAGTACTTC
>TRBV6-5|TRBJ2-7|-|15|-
CASSYIRGVGYEQYF
TGTGCCAGCAGTTACATCCGGGGAGTTGGCTACGAGCAGTACTTC
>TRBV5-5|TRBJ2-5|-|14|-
CASSSPTGIWTQYF
TGTGCCAGCAGCTCTCCCACAGGGATCTGGACCCAGTACTTC
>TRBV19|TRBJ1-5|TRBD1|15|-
CASSPGTGVRQPQHF
TGTGCCAGTAGCCCCGGGACAGGGGTCAGGCAGCCCCAGCATTTT
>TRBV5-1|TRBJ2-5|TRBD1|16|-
CASNPTGGPSQETQYF
TGCGCCAGCAACCCGACAGGGGGCCCTTCCCAAGAGACCCAGTACTTC
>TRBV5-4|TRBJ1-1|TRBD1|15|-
CASSPRQGANTEAFF
TGTGCCAGCAGCCCGAGACAGGGGGCGAACACTGAAGCTTTCTTT
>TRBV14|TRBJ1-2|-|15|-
CASSQDQRQFYGYTF
TGTGCCAGCAGCCAAGATCAGCGACAGTTCTATGGCTACACCTTC
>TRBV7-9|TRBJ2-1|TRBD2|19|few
CASSRGLAGGEGVYNEQFF
TGTGCCAGCAGCCGGGGACTAGCGGGAGGAGAGGGGGTTTACAATGAGCAGTTCTTC
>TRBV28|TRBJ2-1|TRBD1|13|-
CASRLGQELEQFF
TGTGCCAGCAGGCTGGGACAGGAACTTGAGCAGTTCTTC
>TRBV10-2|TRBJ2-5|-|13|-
CASSLLATETQYF
TGCGCCAGCAGTCTACTAGCAACCGAGACCCAGTACTTC
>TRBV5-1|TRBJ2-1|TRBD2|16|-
CASSWRLAGERDEQFF
TGCGCCAGCAGCTGGAGACTAGCGGGAGAGAGGGATGAGCAGTTCTTC
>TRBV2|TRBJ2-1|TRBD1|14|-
CASNLDRVGNEQFF
TGTGCCAGCAACCTCGACAGGGTGGGTAATGAGCAGTTCTTC
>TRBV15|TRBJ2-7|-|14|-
CATSSRSQRYEQYF
TGTGCCACCAGCAGCCGATCCCAGCGCTACGAGCAGTACTTC
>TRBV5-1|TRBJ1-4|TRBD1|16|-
CASSLQGTGGNEKLFF
TGCGCCAGCAGCTTGCAGGGGACAGGGGGTAATGAAAAACTGTTTTTT
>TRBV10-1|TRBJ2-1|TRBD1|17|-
CASSPPSTGARGGEQFF
TGCGCCAGCAGCCCTCCTAGCACAGGGGCTAGGGGCGGTGAGCAGTTCTTC
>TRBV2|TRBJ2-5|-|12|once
CASSGGRETQYF
TGTGCCAGCAGTGGTGGGAGGGAGACCCAGTACTTC